The rows below give T cell receptor beta chains drawn from one sample of a study of cytomegalovirus exposure and HLA in healthy donors. Generated by immunoSEQ multiplex PCR, the TCRdb table keeps only in-frame clones and is missing some. Of about 130,000 clones listed, roughly four fifths are singletons. What was sequenced was PBMCs. The receptors derive from a boy younger than 10 in good health and CMV-seronegative. CDR3s include the opening cysteine and the closing phenylalanine or tryptophan. D genes are given only for firm matches. Size tells how often a clone was seen (once, few, many) or the class of an expanded clone, and some rows leave it out.

TRBV9	TRBD2	TRBJ2-1	-	TGTGCCAGCAGCGCCCAGTTGGGACTAGCGGGAGCCAACAATGAGCAGTTCTTC	CASSAQLGLAGANNEQFF
TRBV4-1	TRBD1	TRBJ1-1	-	TGCGCCAGCAGCCAATTTGGAGTGGTAAGGGGGCTGGAAGCTTTCTTT	CASSQFGVVRGLEAFF
TRBV11-2	-	TRBJ1-5	-	TGTGCCAGCAGCCATCAGGGAAAAAACCAGCCCCAGCATTTT	CASSHQGKNQPQHF
TRBV9	-	TRBJ1-1	-	TGTGCCAGCAGCGTCACAGGAGGGAGGGCTGAAGCTTTCTTT	CASSVTGGRAEAFF
TRBV2	TRBD1	TRBJ1-1	-	TGTGCCAGCAGTGGGATGACAGGGACCACTGAAGCTTTCTTT	CASSGMTGTTEAFF
TRBV6-1	TRBD1	TRBJ2-6	-	TGTGCCAGCAGTGACGGACAGGGGGCGCTTACTGGGGCCAACGTCCTGACTTTC	CASSDGQGALTGANVLTF
TRBV9	-	TRBJ1-4	-	TGTGCCAGCAGCCAAACAGGGAATAATGAAAAACTGTTTTTT	CASSQTGNNEKLFF
TRBV6-5	TRBD1	TRBJ2-7	-	TGTGCCAGCAGTTCATCCGGGACAGGGTGGTACGAGCAGTACTTC	CASSSSGTGWYEQYF
TRBV5-8	-	TRBJ1-5	-	TGTGCCAGCAGCTTTAGAGGAGGGGACCAGCCCCAGCATTTT	CASSFRGGDQPQHF
TRBV5-1	TRBD2	TRBJ2-5	-	TGCGCCAGCAGCCCGGGGACTAGCGGGAGTCAAGAGACCCAGTACTTC	CASSPGTSGSQETQYF
TRBV27	TRBD1	TRBJ2-7	once	TGTGCCAGCAGAAGACAGGGTGGGTCGTTGGGCTACGAGCAGTACTTC	CASRRQGGSLGYEQYF
TRBV6-6	-	TRBJ1-4	-	TGTGCCAGCAGCCCACACTATAATGAAAAACTGTTTTTT	CASSPHYNEKLFF
TRBV7-2	TRBD2	TRBJ2-3	-	TGTGCCAGCATCCGGACTAGCGCCAGCACAGATACGCAGTATTTT	CASIRTSASTDTQYF
TRBV12-5	TRBD1	TRBJ1-4	once	TGTGCTAGTGGTTTGGCGACAGGGGATAAAAAGCTGTTTTTT	CASGLATGDKKLFF
TRBV7-3	-	TRBJ2-6	-	TGTGCCAGCAGCTTAGTTTCAGTCTCTGGGGCCAACGTCCTGACTTTC	CASSLVSVSGANVLTF
TRBV19	-	TRBJ1-5	-	TGTGCCAGTAGTATAGAGAGGCAGCTTAATCAGCCCCAGCATTTT	CASSIERQLNQPQHF
TRBV18	-	TRBJ1-5	-	TGTGCCAGCTCACCTGTCAGTCCGGGTAGCAATCAGCCCCAGCATTTT	CASSPVSPGSNQPQHF
TRBV19	TRBD1	TRBJ2-7	-	TGTGCCAGTAGTGGGACAGGGGGAGGCTACGAGCAGTACTTC	CASSGTGGGYEQYF
TRBV4-1	-	TRBJ2-1	-	TGCGCCAGCAGCCCGAGGGACTCCGGGGAGCAGTTCTTC	CASSPRDSGEQFF
TRBV30	-	TRBJ2-1	-	TGTGCCTGGAGTAACCAGCGGTACTACAATGAGCAGTTCTTC	CAWSNQRYYNEQFF
TRBV7-3	-	TRBJ1-1	-	TGTTCCAGCAGCTTAGGAGGGGAAGCTTTCTTT	CSSSLGGEAFF
TRBV9	-	TRBJ1-1	-	TGTGCCAGCAGCGGTAGACCGGGTAATGAGGTATACACTGAAGCTTTCTTT	CASSGRPGNEVYTEAFF
TRBV6-6	TRBD1	TRBJ1-1	-	TGTGCCAGCAGTTTGACAGGGTCAGCTGAAGCTTTCTTT	CASSLTGSAEAFF
TRBV7-9	-	TRBJ2-3	few	TGTGCCAGCAGCACTCAGACAGGCCGAGATACGCAGTATTTT	CASSTQTGRDTQYF
TRBV25-1	TRBD1	TRBJ1-6	-	TGTGCCAGCAGTGAAGGACAGGTCCCTAATTCACCCCTCCACTTT	CASSEGQVPNSPLHF
TRBV11-2	-	TRBJ2-1	-	TGTGCCAGCAGCCGCGCCCCGGAGGGGTCCTACAATGAGCAGTTCTTC	CASSRAPEGSYNEQFF
TRBV29-1	TRBD1	TRBJ1-2	-	TGCAGCGTTGAAGCTGGGGACAGGAAAGGCTACACCTTC	CSVEAGDRKGYTF
TRBV9	-	TRBJ2-1	-	TGTGCCAGCAGCAAAGTCGTCAGGGGCTACAATGAGCAGTTCTTC	CASSKVVRGYNEQFF
TRBV18	TRBD1	TRBJ1-3	-	TGTGCCAGCTCGGGAACCGGGACAGGGCCCGGAAACACCATATATTTT	CASSGTGTGPGNTIYF
TRBV4-3	-	TRBJ1-2	-	TGCGCCAGCAGCCAAGATAGGGGTAGGGTACCCGGTGGCTACACCTTC	CASSQDRGRVPGGYTF
TRBV14	-	TRBJ2-7	-	TGTGCCAGCAGCCAAGCCAAGGGACAAGCCTACGAGCAGTACTTC	CASSQAKGQAYEQYF
TRBV4-2	TRBD1	TRBJ2-7	-	TGTGCCAGCAGCCAAGACGGGGCAGGGGGCGGGTACGGGCAGTACTTC	CASSQDGAGGGYGQYF
TRBV4-1	TRBD1	TRBJ2-3	-	TGCGCCAGCAGCCACCCCAAAGACAGGGGGGCAGATACGCAGTATTTT	CASSHPKDRGADTQYF
TRBV5-6	-	TRBJ1-1	-	TGTGCCAGCAGCTTATTAGCCGGGAATGGACCTGAAGCTTTCTTT	CASSLLAGNGPEAFF
TRBV27	-	TRBJ1-1	-	TGTGCCAGCAGTCTACAGGTCTACACTGAAGCTTTCTTT	CASSLQVYTEAFF